These T cell receptor beta chains were read from a single sample in a study of blood T cell repertoires in COVID-19. Clones were read by immunoSEQ multiplex PCR, and TCRdb kept only the in-frame ones, dropping some. The sample lists roughly 170,000 clones; approximately 80% were seen once. The specimen was PBMCs or T cells enriched from blood (not recorded which). All receptors derive from a man in his forties or fifties who had recovered from COVID-19. CDR3s include the opening cysteine and the closing phenylalanine or tryptophan. The order of the fields is J gene, V gene, D gene, clone size, CDR3 protein, CDR3 DNA. A D gene is named only where the DNA matches it firmly. Clone sizes are given selectively: once, few, many, or a class where the clone is expanded.

J: TRBJ1-2
V: TRBV5-1
D: -
size: few
CDR3: CASSFEGGHYGYTF
DNA: TGCGCCAGCAGCTTCGAGGGGGGGCACTATGGCTACACCTTC

J: TRBJ1-4
V: TRBV2
D: TRBD1
size: -
CDR3: CASRATGVDKLFF
DNA: TGTGCCAGCAGGGCGACAGGGGTGGATAAACTGTTTTTT

J: TRBJ1-1
V: TRBV7-9
D: -
size: once
CDR3: CASSLAGATEAFF
DNA: TGTGCCAGCAGCTTAGCGGGGGCGACTGAAGCTTTCTTT

J: TRBJ2-1
V: TRBV5-6
D: TRBD2
size: once
CDR3: CASSLSLAGGWNEQFF
DNA: TGTGCCAGCAGCTTGAGTCTAGCGGGGGGGTGGAATGAGCAGTTCTTC

J: TRBJ2-3
V: TRBV2
D: -
size: many
CDR3: CASSRGSPSTDTQYF
DNA: TGTGCCAGCAGTAGGGGCAGTCCTAGCACAGATACGCAGTATTTT

J: TRBJ1-2
V: TRBV5-4
D: -
size: once
CDR3: CASSFSQNYGYTF
DNA: TGTGCCAGCAGCTTTTCCCAGAACTATGGCTACACCTTC

J: TRBJ1-4
V: TRBV5-4
D: TRBD1
size: -
CDR3: CASSLADTGTGREKLFF
DNA: TGTGCCAGCAGCTTGGCAGACACCGGGACAGGACGTGAAAAACTGTTTTTT

J: TRBJ1-1
V: TRBV19
D: -
size: -
CDR3: CASTLLGGDTEAFF
DNA: TGTGCCAGCACCCTTTTGGGAGGGGACACTGAAGCTTTCTTT

J: TRBJ1-3
V: TRBV7-9
D: -
size: -
CDR3: CASSDRLTGVSGNTIYF
DNA: TGTGCCAGCAGCGATCGACTGACAGGAGTATCTGGAAACACCATATATTTT

J: TRBJ1-6
V: TRBV18
D: -
size: -
CDR3: CASSPQGHRNSPLHF
DNA: TGTGCCAGCTCACCACAGGGACATCGAAATTCACCCCTCCACTTT

J: TRBJ1-1
V: TRBV4-1
D: -
size: -
CDR3: CASSQDGTPNTEAFF
DNA: TGCGCCAGCAGCCAAGATGGGACACCGAACACTGAAGCTTTCTTT

J: TRBJ2-5
V: TRBV7-3
D: TRBD1
size: -
CDR3: CASSQDRKKTQYF
DNA: TGTGCCAGCAGCCAGGACAGGAAAAAGACCCAGTACTTC

J: TRBJ1-4
V: TRBV2
D: -
size: -
CDR3: CASSKTGPNEKLFF
DNA: TGTGCCAGCAGTAAGACAGGACCTAATGAAAAACTGTTTTTT

J: TRBJ1-5
V: TRBV27
D: TRBD1
size: -
CDR3: CASSPGTGRNQPQHF
DNA: TGTGCCAGCAGTCCCGGGACAGGGAGAAATCAGCCCCAGCATTTT

J: TRBJ1-2
V: TRBV5-4
D: -
size: -
CDR3: CASSLGKTDNYGYTF
DNA: TGTGCCAGCAGCTTGGGCAAGACTGATAACTATGGCTACACCTTC

J: TRBJ1-6
V: TRBV19
D: -
size: -
CDR3: CASSGSNSRSPLHF
DNA: TGTGCCAGTAGTGGGAGCAATTCTCGGTCACCCCTCCACTTT

J: TRBJ2-4
V: TRBV28
D: TRBD2
size: -
CDR3: CASSLVLAGALPIQYF
DNA: TGTGCCAGCAGTTTAGTCCTAGCGGGGGCCCTGCCCATTCAGTACTTC

J: TRBJ2-6
V: TRBV6-5
D: -
size: -
CDR3: CASRLAGVGANVLTF
DNA: TGTGCCAGCAGACTCGCAGGGGTTGGGGCCAACGTCCTGACTTTC

J: TRBJ2-5
V: TRBV4-1
D: -
size: -
CDR3: CASSQGSGLGASRETQYF
DNA: TGCGCCAGCAGCCAAGGGTCGGGTTTGGGTGCTTCGCGAGAGACCCAGTACTTC

J: TRBJ1-1
V: TRBV5-4
D: -
size: few
CDR3: CASSLAVNTEAFF
DNA: TGTGCCAGCAGCTTGGCAGTGAACACTGAAGCTTTCTTT

J: TRBJ2-7
V: TRBV3-1/TRBV3-2
D: -
size: -
CDR3: CASSSRRAVNEQYF
DNA: TGTGCCAGCAGCTCTCGGAGGGCGGTGAACGAGCAGTACTTC

J: TRBJ1-2
V: TRBV9
D: -
size: -
CDR3: CARRGDWGGYGYTF
DNA: TGTGCCCGCCGCGGCGACTGGGGGGGGTATGGCTACACCTTC

J: TRBJ1-1
V: TRBV18
D: TRBD1
size: -
CDR3: CASSRGQLMNTEAFF
DNA: TGTGCCAGCTCACGGGGACAGCTCATGAACACTGAAGCTTTCTTT

J: TRBJ1-1
V: TRBV11-3
D: -
size: -
CDR3: CASSSGRGGTEAFF
DNA: TGTGCCAGCAGCTCGGGAAGAGGGGGCACTGAAGCTTTCTTT

J: TRBJ2-1
V: TRBV18
D: -
size: -
CDR3: CASSPLSGDNEQFF
DNA: TGTGCCAGCTCACCACTTTCAGGGGACAATGAGCAGTTCTTC